The rows below give T cell receptor beta chains drawn from one sample of a study of blood T cell repertoires in COVID-19. The method was immunoSEQ multiplex PCR; TCRdb's version includes in-frame clones alone and lacks a portion of them. The data show approximately 98,000 clones, approximately 80% seen once. The sample taken for sequencing was peripheral blood. These receptors were collected from a woman in her 70s with acute or convalescent COVID-19. CDR3s include the opening cysteine and the closing phenylalanine or tryptophan. The order of the fields is J gene, clone size, D gene, V gene, CDR3 DNA, CDR3 protein. A D gene is named only where the DNA matches it firmly. Size values are once, few and many counts, or a class for expanded clones, and some rows have none.

j_call: TRBJ2-7; clone_size: .; d_call: .; v_call: TRBV19; cdr3_nt: TGTGCCAGTAGTACCCCTTTGGGCTACGGTGGCGAGCAGTACTTC; cdr3_aa: CASSTPLGYGGEQYF
j_call: TRBJ2-5; clone_size: .; d_call: TRBD2; v_call: TRBV5-1; cdr3_nt: TGCGCCAGCAGCTTGGGGGTAGGACTAGCGGGGAAACAAGAGACCCAGTACTTC; cdr3_aa: CASSLGVGLAGKQETQYF
j_call: TRBJ1-6; clone_size: .; d_call: .; v_call: TRBV5-1; cdr3_nt: TGCGCCAGCCGACAGATCTCGAATTCACCCCTCCACTTT; cdr3_aa: CASRQISNSPLHF
j_call: TRBJ1-4; clone_size: .; d_call: TRBD1; v_call: TRBV7-9; cdr3_nt: TGTGCCAGCAGCGCCTCCGGGACAGAAGGGGAAAAACTGTTTTTT; cdr3_aa: CASSASGTEGEKLFF
j_call: TRBJ2-3; clone_size: .; d_call: .; v_call: TRBV11-2; cdr3_nt: TGTGCCAGCAGCTTCGGGGAGAGGACAGATACGCAGTATTTT; cdr3_aa: CASSFGERTDTQYF
j_call: TRBJ2-2; clone_size: .; d_call: .; v_call: TRBV21-1; cdr3_nt: TGTGCCGCCAGGGACACCGGGGAGCTGTTTTTT; cdr3_aa: CAARDTGELFF
j_call: TRBJ1-2; clone_size: .; d_call: TRBD1; v_call: TRBV28; cdr3_nt: TGTGCCAGCGGCGGGACAGGGTCTCTCAGGGTAGGCTACACCTTC; cdr3_aa: CASGGTGSLRVGYTF
j_call: TRBJ2-1; clone_size: .; d_call: TRBD1; v_call: TRBV11-2; cdr3_nt: TGTGCCAGCAGCTTCAAAGGGGCAGGGGGCAATGAGCAGTTCTTC; cdr3_aa: CASSFKGAGGNEQFF
j_call: TRBJ2-7; clone_size: once; d_call: .; v_call: TRBV6-2/TRBV6-3; cdr3_nt: TGTGCCAGCAGTCCACAGGGCTACGAGCAGTACTTC; cdr3_aa: CASSPQGYEQYF
j_call: TRBJ1-5; clone_size: .; d_call: .; v_call: TRBV28; cdr3_nt: TGTGCCAGCAGTTACCACCGGGTCTACGAACCCTATAGCAATCAGCCCCAGCATTTT; cdr3_aa: CASSYHRVYEPYSNQPQHF
j_call: TRBJ2-3; clone_size: .; d_call: .; v_call: TRBV5-8; cdr3_nt: TGTGCCAGCAGCCGGAAGGGGGGGCAGGCAGATACGCAGTATTTT; cdr3_aa: CASSRKGGQADTQYF
j_call: TRBJ1-2; clone_size: .; d_call: .; v_call: TRBV6-5; cdr3_nt: TGTGCCAGCAGGGACTGGGGGGGAGAGGGATATGGCTACACCTTC; cdr3_aa: CASRDWGGEGYGYTF
j_call: TRBJ2-3; clone_size: .; d_call: .; v_call: TRBV6-2/TRBV6-3; cdr3_nt: TGTGCCAGCAGTTCCACGGCGACAGGCTCCACAGATACGCAGTATTTT; cdr3_aa: CASSSTATGSTDTQYF
j_call: TRBJ2-7; clone_size: .; d_call: TRBD2; v_call: TRBV6-1; cdr3_nt: TGTGCCAGCAGTGAAGCTGGGACTAGCGGGAGATGGTACGAGCAGTACTTC; cdr3_aa: CASSEAGTSGRWYEQYF
j_call: TRBJ1-2; clone_size: .; d_call: TRBD1; v_call: TRBV18; cdr3_nt: TGTGCCAGCTCACCAAGAATTACAGGGGTATCGCCCTCTGACTACACCTTC; cdr3_aa: CASSPRITGVSPSDYTF
j_call: TRBJ1-5; clone_size: once; d_call: TRBD1; v_call: TRBV27; cdr3_nt: TGTGCCAGCAGTTTATCGGGGACTAGACAGGGGGCCCAGCCCCAGCATTTT; cdr3_aa: CASSLSGTRQGAQPQHF
j_call: TRBJ1-2; clone_size: .; d_call: .; v_call: TRBV10-3; cdr3_nt: TGTGCCATCAGTGACACCGGTAACTATGGCTACACCTTC; cdr3_aa: CAISDTGNYGYTF
j_call: TRBJ2-1; clone_size: .; d_call: .; v_call: TRBV2; cdr3_nt: TGTGCCAGCAGTGAAGTTGCTACATTAGGGGGAGCGCGGGAGCAGTTCTTC; cdr3_aa: CASSEVATLGGAREQFF
j_call: TRBJ2-1; clone_size: .; d_call: .; v_call: TRBV7-3; cdr3_nt: TGTGCCAGCAGCTCGGACGGGGGTTCCAATGAGCAGTTCTTC; cdr3_aa: CASSSDGGSNEQFF
j_call: TRBJ1-1; clone_size: .; d_call: TRBD1; v_call: TRBV14; cdr3_nt: TGTGCCAGCAGCCGGGACAGCCGGAACACTGAAGCTTTCTTT; cdr3_aa: CASSRDSRNTEAFF
j_call: TRBJ2-5; clone_size: .; d_call: .; v_call: TRBV7-8; cdr3_nt: TGTGCCAGCAGCCACAGGGAAGTGGAGACCCAGTACTTC; cdr3_aa: CASSHREVETQYF
j_call: TRBJ2-2; clone_size: .; d_call: TRBD2; v_call: TRBV11-2; cdr3_nt: TGTGCCAGCAGCTCGCCTAGCGGGAGAGTCCCCGGGGAGCTGTTTTTT; cdr3_aa: CASSSPSGRVPGELFF
j_call: TRBJ2-7; clone_size: .; d_call: TRBD2; v_call: TRBV14; cdr3_nt: TGTGCCAGCAGCTCTAGCGGGAGGAGTTCCTACGAGCAGTACTTC; cdr3_aa: CASSSSGRSSYEQYF
j_call: TRBJ1-5; clone_size: .; d_call: .; v_call: TRBV28; cdr3_nt: TGTGCCAGCGGGACACCCGTTGGGGAGCCCCAGCATTTT; cdr3_aa: CASGTPVGEPQHF
j_call: TRBJ1-1; clone_size: .; d_call: .; v_call: TRBV7-2; cdr3_nt: TGTGCCAGCAGCCTAGTGGCGGGGAACACTGAAGCTTTCTTT; cdr3_aa: CASSLVAGNTEAFF
j_call: TRBJ2-3; clone_size: once; d_call: TRBD1; v_call: TRBV19; cdr3_nt: TGTGCCAGTAGTATAGGGACAGGGCGCACAGATACGCAGTATTTT; cdr3_aa: CASSIGTGRTDTQYF
j_call: TRBJ2-7; clone_size: .; d_call: .; v_call: TRBV5-6; cdr3_nt: TGTGCCAGCAGCTCGCCCCGGAGGGCCTACGAGCAGTACTTC; cdr3_aa: CASSSPRRAYEQYF
j_call: TRBJ1-2; clone_size: .; d_call: .; v_call: TRBV7-2; cdr3_nt: TGTGCCAGCAGCTTTCGGGGGGCCAGCTATGGCTACACCTTC; cdr3_aa: CASSFRGASYGYTF
j_call: TRBJ1-2; clone_size: .; d_call: TRBD1; v_call: TRBV28; cdr3_nt: TGTGCCAGCAGAGGGACAGGGGCTTCAGGCTACACCTTC; cdr3_aa: CASRGTGASGYTF
j_call: TRBJ2-1; clone_size: .; d_call: .; v_call: TRBV4-2; cdr3_nt: TGTGCCAGCAGCCTCTCAGCGGGGACACACTACAATGAGCAGTTCTTC; cdr3_aa: CASSLSAGTHYNEQFF
j_call: TRBJ1-1; clone_size: .; d_call: .; v_call: TRBV4-2; cdr3_nt: TGTGCCAGCAGCCAAGGACAACAGGCGAACACTGAAGCTTTCTTT; cdr3_aa: CASSQGQQANTEAFF
j_call: TRBJ1-3; clone_size: .; d_call: .; v_call: TRBV18; cdr3_nt: TGTGCCAGCTCACCCCTAGGAAGAGGGGGCTCTGGAAACACCATATATTTT; cdr3_aa: CASSPLGRGGSGNTIYF
j_call: TRBJ1-3; clone_size: .; d_call: .; v_call: TRBV2; cdr3_nt: TGTGCCAGCAGTCAAATCCCACTGAACTCTGGAAACACCATATATTTT; cdr3_aa: CASSQIPLNSGNTIYF
j_call: TRBJ1-6; clone_size: few; d_call: TRBD1; v_call: TRBV11-2; cdr3_nt: TGTGCCAGCAGCCTGCCGGGACAGGTTCCTCCCCTCCACTTT; cdr3_aa: CASSLPGQVPPLHF
j_call: TRBJ1-2; clone_size: few; d_call: .; v_call: TRBV6-5; cdr3_nt: TGTGCCAGCAGTTACTCCCTACAGACTAACTATGGCTACACCTTC; cdr3_aa: CASSYSLQTNYGYTF
j_call: TRBJ2-7; clone_size: .; d_call: .; v_call: TRBV19; cdr3_nt: TGTGCCAGTAGTATAGGAACCCAGGGATCGTACGAGCAGTACTTC; cdr3_aa: CASSIGTQGSYEQYF
j_call: TRBJ2-7; clone_size: .; d_call: .; v_call: TRBV7-9; cdr3_nt: TGTGCCAGCAGCCCCACCGGGACTCCCATGGACGAGCAGTACTTC; cdr3_aa: CASSPTGTPMDEQYF
j_call: TRBJ1-5; clone_size: .; d_call: .; v_call: TRBV6-6; cdr3_nt: TGTGCCAGCAGTACATATAGCAATCAGCCCCAGCATTTT; cdr3_aa: CASSTYSNQPQHF
j_call: TRBJ1-2; clone_size: .; d_call: TRBD1; v_call: TRBV3-1/TRBV3-2; cdr3_nt: TGTGCCAGCAGCCACGGGACAGTAGCAACTAACTATGGCTACACCTTC; cdr3_aa: CASSHGTVATNYGYTF
j_call: TRBJ1-2; clone_size: .; d_call: .; v_call: TRBV30; cdr3_nt: TGTGCCTGGAGTGTACCCCCCAGGGGAGAATATGGCTACACCTTC; cdr3_aa: CAWSVPPRGEYGYTF
j_call: TRBJ2-1; clone_size: .; d_call: .; v_call: TRBV4-2; cdr3_nt: TGTGCCAGCAGCCAAGACCCTATGGCAGGGGCCTTTCCTATTTCATTCTCCTACAATGAGCAGTTCTTC; cdr3_aa: CASSQDPMAGAFPISFSYNEQFF
j_call: TRBJ1-5; clone_size: few; d_call: .; v_call: TRBV6-1; cdr3_nt: TGTGCCAGCAGTGAAATCAGGGATTATAGCAATCAGCCCCAGCATTTT; cdr3_aa: CASSEIRDYSNQPQHF
j_call: TRBJ2-2; clone_size: .; d_call: TRBD1; v_call: TRBV9; cdr3_nt: TGTGCCAGCGGGTCGGGACAGGGGGTCTCCACCGGGGAGCTGTTTTTT; cdr3_aa: CASGSGQGVSTGELFF
j_call: TRBJ1-1; clone_size: .; d_call: .; v_call: TRBV6-5; cdr3_nt: TGTGCCAGCAGTTACTCGGGGGGGCGCGGAGACACTGAAGCTTTCTTT; cdr3_aa: CASSYSGGRGDTEAFF
j_call: TRBJ2-5; clone_size: .; d_call: TRBD1; v_call: TRBV7-8; cdr3_nt: TGTGCCAGCAGCTTAGTGACAGGGGAATTTCAAGAGACCCAGTACTTC; cdr3_aa: CASSLVTGEFQETQYF
j_call: TRBJ2-1; clone_size: .; d_call: .; v_call: TRBV6-5; cdr3_nt: TGTGCCAGCAGCCCCGGGTGGGGCCGCAATGAGCAGTTCTTC; cdr3_aa: CASSPGWGRNEQFF
j_call: TRBJ2-1; clone_size: once; d_call: .; v_call: TRBV6-5; cdr3_nt: TGTGCCAGCAGGCCCCTAATTTTTGGTGAGCAGTTCTTC; cdr3_aa: CASRPLIFGEQFF
j_call: TRBJ1-3; clone_size: .; d_call: .; v_call: TRBV10-3; cdr3_nt: TGTGCCATCAGCCCCAGCCGGGGCTCTGGAAACACCATATATTTT; cdr3_aa: CAISPSRGSGNTIYF
j_call: TRBJ2-2; clone_size: few; d_call: .; v_call: TRBV24-1; cdr3_nt: TGTGCCACCAGTGATCCCCGGTCCGGGGAGCTGTTTTTT; cdr3_aa: CATSDPRSGELFF
j_call: TRBJ1-1; clone_size: .; d_call: .; v_call: TRBV5-1; cdr3_nt: TGCGCCAGCAGCTTTTATTATGACATGAACACTGAAGCTTTCTTT; cdr3_aa: CASSFYYDMNTEAFF
j_call: TRBJ1-1; clone_size: .; d_call: TRBD1; v_call: TRBV18; cdr3_nt: TGTGCCAGCTCCCCCGAACAGGGGGGAACTGAAGCTTTCTTT; cdr3_aa: CASSPEQGGTEAFF
j_call: TRBJ1-2; clone_size: .; d_call: .; v_call: TRBV5-6; cdr3_nt: TGTGCCAGCAGCTTTTTAGAGCGACACTATGGCTACACCTTC; cdr3_aa: CASSFLERHYGYTF
j_call: TRBJ1-6; clone_size: .; d_call: TRBD1; v_call: TRBV28; cdr3_nt: TGTGCCAGCACCCTAAAGGGGGCCCGTTCAGGTTCACCCCTCCACTTT; cdr3_aa: CASTLKGARSGSPLHF
j_call: TRBJ2-3; clone_size: few; d_call: TRBD1; v_call: TRBV11-2; cdr3_nt: TGTGCCAGCAGCTCCGGGACAGGGCGGAGCACAGATACGCAGTATTTT; cdr3_aa: CASSSGTGRSTDTQYF
j_call: TRBJ1-1; clone_size: .; d_call: TRBD1; v_call: TRBV2; cdr3_nt: TGTGCCAGCAGAACCGGGACAGTGAACACTGAAGCTTTCTTT; cdr3_aa: CASRTGTVNTEAFF